This T cell receptor (beta chain) was observed in a study of T-cell memory formation after mild COVID-19. Study-wide background: TCR clusters largely stayed donor specific. Notes on the study in general: CD4/CD8 balance held among clones contracting day 15 to 85, and later expanders leaned CD4+.

Amplification by 5'RACE using constant-segment primers produced TCR alpha and TCR beta cDNA libraries that carried sample barcodes and UMIs. From the 5' RACE reads, TCRdb called clonotypes with MiXCR, one entry per CDR3 protein. The sample lists about 470,000 distinct CDR3 sequences; roughly 25% were seen once. The germline V gene encodes CDR1 SGHDT and CDR2 YYEEEE. J was trimmed by 7 bases and V by 2 bases; bases with no gene match: 10. The CDR3 contains 17 residues. This clonotype was recorded at least ten times. Antigen: not known. The rearrangement links TRBV5-6 to TRBJ2-3; TRBD2 matches at 13 bases. Input material: PBMCs or a T cell subset sorted from them (not recorded which). The sequence came from an adult woman who had mild COVID-19 (a few samples of this study predate the infection). Cell type and time point are not known. The CDR3 coding sequence is TGTGCCAGCAGCTTAGAACTACTAGCGGGGGGGCGAAATACGCAGTATTTT. Translating it yields CASSLELLAGGRNTQYF.